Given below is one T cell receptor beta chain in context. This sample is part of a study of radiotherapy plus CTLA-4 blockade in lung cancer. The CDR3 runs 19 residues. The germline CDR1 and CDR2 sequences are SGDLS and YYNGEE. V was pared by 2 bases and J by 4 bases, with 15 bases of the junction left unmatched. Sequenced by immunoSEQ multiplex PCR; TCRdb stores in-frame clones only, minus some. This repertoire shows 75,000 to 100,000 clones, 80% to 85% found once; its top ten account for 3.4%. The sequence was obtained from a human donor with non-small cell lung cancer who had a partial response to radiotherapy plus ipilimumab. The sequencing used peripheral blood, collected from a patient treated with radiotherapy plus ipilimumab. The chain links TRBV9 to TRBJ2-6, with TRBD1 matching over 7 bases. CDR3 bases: TGTGCCAGCAGCGTTTCTGTAGGACAGGCCTCGGGAGGGGCCAACGTCCTGACTTTC. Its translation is CASSVSVGQASGGANVLTF. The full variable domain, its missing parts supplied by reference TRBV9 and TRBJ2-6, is DSGVTQTPKHLITATGQRVTLRCSPRSGDLSVYWYQQSLDQGLQFLIQYYNGEERAKGNILERFSAQQFPDLHSELNLSSLELGDSALYFCASSVSVGQASGGANVLTFGAGSRLTVL.